These T cell receptor beta chains were read from a single sample in a study of cytomegalovirus exposure and HLA in healthy donors. Repertoires were generated with immunoSEQ multiplex PCR, while TCRdb's copy carries only in-frame clones and drops some. The sample has 120,000 or so clones, about nine tenths seen once. Material: PBMCs. The source is a woman between 18 and 29 years old in good health and CMV-seronegative. Each CDR3 is given with its conserved first and last residue. D genes are given only for firm matches. Where a row states a size, it is once, few, many or the class of an expanded clone; other rows omit it.

J	V	D	size	DNA	CDR3
TRBJ2-7	TRBV27	TRBD1	.	TGTGCCAGCAGTTTGTACAGGGGCGGTGGGGAGCAGTACTTC	CASSLYRGGGEQYF
TRBJ2-1	TRBV30	TRBD2	once	TGTGCCTGGAGTGTACCGGGACTAGCGGGAGTATCAAATGAGCAGTTCTTC	CAWSVPGLAGVSNEQFF
TRBJ2-7	TRBV4-1	.	.	TGCGCCAGCAGCCACTCAAGCGACAGCGCCTACGAGCAGTACTTC	CASSHSSDSAYEQYF
TRBJ2-1	TRBV6-5	.	.	TGTGCCAGCAGTTACTCGGCTAGGAATGAGCAGTTCTTC	CASSYSARNEQFF
TRBJ1-5	TRBV19	.	.	TGTGCCAGTAGTATTAGCAGAATCAATCAGCCCCAGCATTTT	CASSISRINQPQHF
TRBJ2-2	TRBV19	TRBD1	.	TGTGCCAGTAGTATAGATCGGACAGGGCGGGGCGGGGAGCTGTTTTTT	CASSIDRTGRGGELFF
TRBJ2-7	TRBV11-2	.	.	TGTGCCAGCAGCTCCAGGACAGCCGAGCAGTACTTC	CASSSRTAEQYF
TRBJ2-7	TRBV28	TRBD2	.	TGTGCCAGCAGTTCACTAGCGGGAGTTAGGTACGAGCAGTACTTC	CASSSLAGVRYEQYF
TRBJ2-7	TRBV28	.	.	TGTGCCAGCAGTCCCCCCAGGGCAGGAGCCTACGAGCAGTACTTC	CASSPPRAGAYEQYF
TRBJ2-4	TRBV14	.	.	TGTGCCAGCAGCCAAGATCGGGGTGTAAAAAACATTCAGTACTTC	CASSQDRGVKNIQYF
TRBJ1-2	TRBV11-2	TRBD1	.	TGTGCCAGCAGCACCGGACAGGGGCCGAGGTATGGCTACACCTTC	CASSTGQGPRYGYTF
TRBJ2-3	TRBV2	.	few	TGTGCCAGCTTCCGCCCGGAGGGGGCCACAGATACGCAGTATTTT	CASFRPEGATDTQYF
TRBJ2-5	TRBV11-3	.	.	TGTGCCAGCAGCTTACCAGGGGCGCAAGAAGAGACCCAGTACTTC	CASSLPGAQEETQYF
TRBJ2-1	TRBV19	TRBD2	once	TGTGCCAGCAAGACTAGCGGGAGGGCACGCTACAATGAGCAGTTCTTC	CASKTSGRARYNEQFF
TRBJ2-7	TRBV19	TRBD1	.	TGTGCCAGCGGAACACAGGGGAGCTCCTACGAGCAGTACTTC	CASGTQGSSYEQYF
TRBJ2-7	TRBV9	TRBD2	.	TGTGCCAGCAGCCTGACTAGCGGGAGGGCTGACGAGCAGTACTTC	CASSLTSGRADEQYF
TRBJ2-7	TRBV29-1	.	.	TGCAGCGTTGAAGATCAAGGAGGGTCGGGGGACTACGAGCAGTACTTC	CSVEDQGGSGDYEQYF
TRBJ1-5	TRBV19	.	.	TGTGCCAGTAAGTCGTGGCAGGGTGGCAATCAGCCCCAGCATTTT	CASKSWQGGNQPQHF
TRBJ2-7	TRBV7-9	TRBD2	.	TGTGCCAGCAGCGGGACTAGCGGGAGCCCCTACGAGCAGTACTTC	CASSGTSGSPYEQYF
TRBJ1-1	TRBV5-1	.	once	TGCGCCAGCAGCTTGCGGGGTAACACTGAAGCTTTCTTT	CASSLRGNTEAFF
TRBJ2-2	TRBV15	.	.	TGTGCCACCAGCAGTGCCCCGGGGGACGGGGAGCTGTTTTTT	CATSSAPGDGELFF
TRBJ1-1	TRBV27	.	.	TGTGCCAGCAGTACCAAAACATGGAACACTGAAGCTTTCTTT	CASSTKTWNTEAFF
TRBJ2-7	TRBV25-1	.	.	TGTGCCAGCAGTGAAACCCTAGCAGCCGAGCAGTACTTC	CASSETLAAEQYF
TRBJ2-7	TRBV7-9	TRBD1	.	TGTGCCAGCAGTTCCGTAATAGGACAGGGCTACGAGCAGTACTTC	CASSSVIGQGYEQYF
TRBJ2-2	TRBV11-3	TRBD2	.	TGTGCCAGCAGCTTAGAAGGACTAGGAACCGGGGAGCTGTTTTTT	CASSLEGLGTGELFF
TRBJ2-2	TRBV7-6	TRBD1	.	TGTGCCAGCAGCCCCGCAGGGGGAAAAAACACCGGGGAGCTGTTTTTT	CASSPAGGKNTGELFF
TRBJ1-4	TRBV4-2	TRBD1	.	TGTGCCAGCAGCCACCCAGGGGGCGAAAAACTGTTTTTT	CASSHPGGEKLFF
TRBJ2-7	TRBV15	.	.	TGTGCCACCAGCAGAGAGAGGGCAGGGGTCCCCTACGAGCAGTACTTC	CATSRERAGVPYEQYF
TRBJ2-1	TRBV7-9	TRBD2	.	TGTGCCGGATACAAAGCGGGGGAGCAGTTCTTC	CAGYKAGEQFF
TRBJ1-5	TRBV19	.	.	TGTGCCAGTAGCCCGGAGAGAAATCAGCCCCAGCATTTT	CASSPERNQPQHF
TRBJ2-5	TRBV6-5	.	.	TGTGCCAGCAGGCCGACAGGAAGGGAAGAGACCCAGTACTTC	CASRPTGREETQYF
TRBJ1-5	TRBV5-6	.	.	TGTGCCAGCAGCGGAAAGGACAGATATCAGCCCCAGCATTTT	CASSGKDRYQPQHF
TRBJ2-3	TRBV1	.	.	TGCACCAGCAGCCACCGGGAGGGCCAGGGAGATACGCAGTATTTT	CTSSHREGQGDTQYF
TRBJ1-3	TRBV7-2	TRBD1	once	TGTGCCAGCAGCTCCGGACAGGGGAACTCTGGAAACACCATATATTTT	CASSSGQGNSGNTIYF
TRBJ1-1	TRBV6-6	.	.	TGTGCCAGCAGTCAAAGGACCGGACGGGGCACTGAAGCTTTCTTT	CASSQRTGRGTEAFF
TRBJ1-4	TRBV21-1	.	.	TGTGCCAGCAGAAAAAAAGGGCCCGGGACAGGGATCGAAAAACTGTTTTTT	CASRKKGPGTGIEKLFF
TRBJ2-2	TRBV4-2	TRBD1	.	TGTGCCAGCAGCCAAGTACGGGGACAGGGCGGCGCCGGGGAGCTGTTTTTT	CASSQVRGQGGAGELFF
TRBJ2-5	TRBV6-5	.	.	TGTGCCAGCAGAAGAAGACCGGAGGGGGAGACCCAGTACTTC	CASRRRPEGETQYF
TRBJ2-7	TRBV5-4	TRBD1	once	TGTGCCAGCAGCTTGGGCCAGGGGGCTTCCTACGAGCAGTACTTC	CASSLGQGASYEQYF
TRBJ2-7	TRBV5-1	TRBD2	once	TGCGCCAGCAGCGCTGATCTGGGGCGGGAGCCGTACGAGCAGTACTTC	CASSADLGREPYEQYF
TRBJ2-1	TRBV11-3	.	.	TGTGCCAGCAGCGAGAGGGGGGGGAATGAGCAGTTCTTC	CASSERGGNEQFF
TRBJ2-3	TRBV4-1	TRBD1	.	TGCGCCAGCAGCCAGCCTCGGGACAGCCTGGGTACGCAGTATTTT	CASSQPRDSLGTQYF
TRBJ2-1	TRBV12-5	TRBD2	.	TGTGCTAGTTTAGCGGGAAGGCGGCAGTTCTTC	CASLAGRRQFF
TRBJ2-7	TRBV2	.	.	TGTGCCAGCAGGGAGCGGGTCCCCTACGAGCAGTACTTC	CASRERVPYEQYF
TRBJ2-5	TRBV30	TRBD2	.	TGTGCCGGGACTAGCGGGACTCAAAACCAAGAGACCCAGTACTTC	CAGTSGTQNQETQYF
TRBJ1-5	TRBV6-6	.	.	TGTGCCAGCAGTGCCCAGGGTGGCGGCAATCAGCCCCAGCATTTT	CASSAQGGGNQPQHF
TRBJ2-3	TRBV9	.	.	TGTGCCAGCAGCGTAAGTTATGCGCCTAGCACAGATACGCAGTATTTT	CASSVSYAPSTDTQYF
TRBJ1-4	TRBV2	.	.	TGTGCCAGCAGTGGGGGGCGGGCTAATGAAAAACTGTTTTTT	CASSGGRANEKLFF
TRBJ2-3	TRBV11-2	.	.	TGTGCCAGCAGCTTACAGCGGATGAGCACAGATACGCAGTATTTT	CASSLQRMSTDTQYF
TRBJ2-2	TRBV19	TRBD1	.	TGTGCCAGTAGCCCTTGGCCTTTGGGACAGGGATTGTCCGGGGAGCTGTTTTTT	CASSPWPLGQGLSGELFF
TRBJ2-2	TRBV15	TRBD2	.	TGTGCCACCAGGCCCACCCCCCAAGCGGGAGTTTCCGGGGAGCTGTTTTTT	CATRPTPQAGVSGELFF
TRBJ2-1	TRBV11-2	TRBD2	.	TGTGCCAGCAGCCCAGAAGGGTGGCTAGCGGAGTTCTTC	CASSPEGWLAEFF
TRBJ2-3	TRBV7-3	TRBD1	.	TGTGCCAGCAGCTATACAGGGGAGGATACGCAGTATTTT	CASSYTGEDTQYF
TRBJ2-7	TRBV7-3	TRBD2	once	TGTGCCAGCAGCCCAACTAGCGGTGGGGTTTACGAGCAGTACTTC	CASSPTSGGVYEQYF